Following are 3 T cell receptor beta chains from one sample sequenced in a study of immune evolution from preneoplasia to lung adenocarcinoma. Sequencing used immunoSEQ multiplex PCR; TCRdb keeps in-frame clones, though not all of them. The sample has about 4,000 clones; around 80% are singletons. Sequenced material: FFPE adjacent normal lung tissue. All receptors come from a person between 60 and 80 years old with lung adenocarcinoma.

As to this clone: Within the sample, other DNA sequences also encode this same CDR3. V and J are TRBV15 and TRBJ2-1; D perhaps matches TRBD2 (6 bases). Germline lookup yields CDR1 LNHNV and CDR2 YYDKDF (reference sequence). The V gene lost 0 bases and the J gene lost 5 bases, with 8 bases spanning the gap. The CDR3 runs 14 residues. CDR3 amino acids: CATSRDGGNNEQFF. The DNA of the CDR3 is TGTGCCACCAGCAGAGATGGCGGGAACAATGAGCAGTTCTTC.

The chain uses TRBV18 and TRBJ1-4; no clear D gene. Trimming took off 6 bases at V and 7 bases at J, with 12 bases between the two ends. Germline loops: CDR1 KGHSH, CDR2 LQKENI. This CDR3 comprises 13 residues. CDR3 in DNA: TGTGCCAGCTCCCGTTCGACGGGTGAAAAACTGTTTTTT. Amino acid sequence: CASSRSTGEKLFF.

The chain joins TRBV29-1 to TRBJ2-5, with 9 bases lining up with TRBD2. The CDR3 has 14 amino acids. Germline trimming cut 6 bases from V and 2 bases from J; bases unmatched to any gene: 7. Germline-derived CDR1 and CDR2 are SQVTM and ANQGSEA. The CDR3 spells CSVDLAGRQETQYF. The CDR3, as DNA: TGCAGCGTCGACCTAGCGGGACGACAAGAGACCCAGTACTTC.